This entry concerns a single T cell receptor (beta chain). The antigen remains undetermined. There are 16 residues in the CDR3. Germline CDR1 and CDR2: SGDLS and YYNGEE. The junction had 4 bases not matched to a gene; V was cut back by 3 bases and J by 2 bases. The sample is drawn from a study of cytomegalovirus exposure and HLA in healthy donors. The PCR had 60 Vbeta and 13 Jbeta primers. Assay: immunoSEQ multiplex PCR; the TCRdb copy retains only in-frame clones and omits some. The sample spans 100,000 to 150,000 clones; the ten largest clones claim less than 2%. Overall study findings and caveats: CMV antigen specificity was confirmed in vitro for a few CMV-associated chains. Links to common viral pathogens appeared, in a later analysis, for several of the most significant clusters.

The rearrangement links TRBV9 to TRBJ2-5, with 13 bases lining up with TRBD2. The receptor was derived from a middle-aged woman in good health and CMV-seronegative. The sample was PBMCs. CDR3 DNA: TGTGCCAGCAGCGAACCGGGACTAGCGGGGCAAGAGACCCAGTACTTC. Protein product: CASSEPGLAGQETQYF.